Sequencing of this T cell receptor beta chain was carried out in a study of blood T cell repertoires in COVID-19. The sample holds one count of this clone. This CDR3 contains 14 residues. V shed 5 bases, J shed 4 bases, and the junction held 5 bases outside the gene matches. The V gene's germline CDR1 is LNHDA and CDR2 SQIVND (reference sequence). Assay used: immunoSEQ multiplex PCR; TCRdb lists only in-frame clones, some missing. Among some 200,000 clones listed, around 94% were seen once. This rearrangement joins TRBV19 to TRBJ1-2; 9 bases agree with TRBD1. Sequences were obtained from peripheral blood. The TCR sequence derives from a man younger than 45 with COVID-19, enrolled during active disease. In DNA form, the CDR3 reads TGTGCCAGTAGTCCCACAGGGGGCGGCTATGGCTACACCTTC. Translation gives CASSPTGGGYGYTF.